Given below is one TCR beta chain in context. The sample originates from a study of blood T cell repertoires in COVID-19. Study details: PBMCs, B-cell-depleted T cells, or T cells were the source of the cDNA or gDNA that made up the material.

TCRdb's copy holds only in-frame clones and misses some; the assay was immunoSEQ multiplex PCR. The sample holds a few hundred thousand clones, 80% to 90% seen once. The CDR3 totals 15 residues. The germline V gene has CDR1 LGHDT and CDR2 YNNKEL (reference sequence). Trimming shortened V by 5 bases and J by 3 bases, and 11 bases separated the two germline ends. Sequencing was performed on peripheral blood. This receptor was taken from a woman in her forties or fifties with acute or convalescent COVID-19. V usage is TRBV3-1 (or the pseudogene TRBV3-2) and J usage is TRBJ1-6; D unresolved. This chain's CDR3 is CASSSNRGYNSPLHF. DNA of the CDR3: TGTGCCAGCAGCTCTAACCGGGGCTATAATTCACCCCTCCACTTT.